This T cell receptor (beta chain) was sequenced during a study of cytomegalovirus exposure and HLA in healthy donors. Sequenced by immunoSEQ multiplex PCR; TCRdb stores in-frame clones only, minus some. The data show approximately 300,000 clones, 86% seen once. In germline, CDR1 is MNHEY, CDR2 SVGAGI. CDR3 length: 14 residues. V lost 5 bases to trimming and J lost 1 base, with 12 bases between them. From the roughly 120-subject validation cohort, which was separate from the roughly 690-subject first cohort, the donors were drawn. This clone has more than one count but fewer than ten. As yet, its antigen is unknown. Regarding the study as a whole: Reportedly, cytomegalovirus status was diagnosed with high sensitivity and specificity. Subsequent analysis of the 120 or so validation repertoires found a tendency for first-cohort TCR clusters to co-occur. There were over 150 TCR beta chains listed as cytomegalovirus-associated.

V is TRBV6-5 and J is TRBJ2-7, with D unclear. Sequenced: PBMCs. The TCR originated in a woman between 18 and 29 years old in good health and CMV-seronegative. This chain's CDR3 is CASSPTLGSYEQYF. The CDR3 bases are TGTGCCAGCAGTCCCACCCTAGGATCCTACGAGCAGTACTTC.